A selection of T cell receptor beta chains follows, all from one sample in a study of blood T cell repertoires in COVID-19. The data were produced by immunoSEQ multiplex PCR, yet TCRdb's version contains in-frame clones alone and is incomplete. The sample holds about 75,000 clones, approximately 87% seen once. The sample consisted of peripheral blood. The source is a human donor in a cohort sampled during active COVID-19. Each CDR3 is given with its conserved first and last residue. The order of the fields is clone size, D gene, J gene, V gene, CDR3 DNA, CDR3 protein. A D gene is named only where the DNA matches it firmly. Some rows have no size entry. The others give once, few or many, or a class for an expanded clone.

clone size: -; D gene: -; J gene: TRBJ1-6; V gene: TRBV19; CDR3 DNA: TGTGCCACCGACTCGGGTTATAATTCACCCCTCCACTTT; CDR3 protein: CATDSGYNSPLHF
clone size: -; D gene: TRBD1; J gene: TRBJ2-5; V gene: TRBV29-1; CDR3 DNA: TGCAGCGTTGAAGCGGGGACAGGTGGACCGGGGGAGACCCAGTACTTC; CDR3 protein: CSVEAGTGGPGETQYF
clone size: -; D gene: -; J gene: TRBJ2-7; V gene: TRBV27; CDR3 DNA: TGTGCCAGCAGTTTGACGGGGACCTACGAGCAGTACTTC; CDR3 protein: CASSLTGTYEQYF
clone size: -; D gene: TRBD2; J gene: TRBJ2-3; V gene: TRBV2; CDR3 DNA: TGTGCCAGCAGTGACGGGGGGTGGGATACGCAGTATTTT; CDR3 protein: CASSDGGWDTQYF
clone size: -; D gene: -; J gene: TRBJ1-5; V gene: TRBV19; CDR3 DNA: TGTGCCAGTAGGGGCAGGAGCAATCAGCCCCAGCATTTT; CDR3 protein: CASRGRSNQPQHF
clone size: -; D gene: -; J gene: TRBJ1-2; V gene: TRBV4-3; CDR3 DNA: TGCGCCAGCAGCCAAGACTTCCAGAAACCCTATGGCTACACCTTC; CDR3 protein: CASSQDFQKPYGYTF
clone size: -; D gene: -; J gene: TRBJ1-2; V gene: TRBV28; CDR3 DNA: TGTGCCAGCAGTTTGTTGGTAGGGGAAAACTATGGCTACACCTTC; CDR3 protein: CASSLLVGENYGYTF
clone size: -; D gene: TRBD1; J gene: TRBJ2-3; V gene: TRBV27; CDR3 DNA: TGTGCCAGCAGTTTATGGACAGGGGCCTTGGATACGCAGTATTTT; CDR3 protein: CASSLWTGALDTQYF
clone size: -; D gene: TRBD1; J gene: TRBJ1-5; V gene: TRBV6-5; CDR3 DNA: TGTGCCAGCAGCGTCGACAGGGTCAATCAGCCCCAGCATTTT; CDR3 protein: CASSVDRVNQPQHF
clone size: -; D gene: TRBD1; J gene: TRBJ2-7; V gene: TRBV19; CDR3 DNA: TGTGCCAGTAGTACAACGACAGGGGGTCGGAACGAGCAGTACTTC; CDR3 protein: CASSTTTGGRNEQYF
clone size: once; D gene: TRBD1; J gene: TRBJ1-5; V gene: TRBV29-1; CDR3 DNA: TGCAGCGTCGGACAGGGAGAGGGCCAGCCCCAGCATTTT; CDR3 protein: CSVGQGEGQPQHF
clone size: -; D gene: -; J gene: TRBJ2-3; V gene: TRBV4-1; CDR3 DNA: TGCGCCAGCAGCCACGGGGGAGTTAGCACAGATACGCAGTATTTT; CDR3 protein: CASSHGGVSTDTQYF
clone size: -; D gene: TRBD1; J gene: TRBJ1-5; V gene: TRBV4-2; CDR3 DNA: TGTGCCAGCAGCCACACGGGACAGAGAAATCAGCCCCAGCATTTT; CDR3 protein: CASSHTGQRNQPQHF
clone size: -; D gene: TRBD2; J gene: TRBJ2-1; V gene: TRBV7-9; CDR3 DNA: TGTGCCAGCAGCTTACGGCTAGCGGGGGGTGGGTCCTACAATGAGCAGTTCTTC; CDR3 protein: CASSLRLAGGGSYNEQFF
clone size: -; D gene: -; J gene: TRBJ2-7; V gene: TRBV28; CDR3 DNA: TGTGCCAGCAGTACCCGACAGATCCCCTACGAGCAGTACTTC; CDR3 protein: CASSTRQIPYEQYF
clone size: -; D gene: -; J gene: TRBJ1-2; V gene: TRBV4-1; CDR3 DNA: TGCGCCAGCAGCCAAGGACAAGGAGGCGACTATGGCTACACCTTC; CDR3 protein: CASSQGQGGDYGYTF
clone size: -; D gene: TRBD1; J gene: TRBJ2-7; V gene: TRBV12-5; CDR3 DNA: TGTGCTAGTGGTCCCTGGACAGGTCGCGAGCAGTACTTC; CDR3 protein: CASGPWTGREQYF
clone size: -; D gene: -; J gene: TRBJ2-5; V gene: TRBV5-6; CDR3 DNA: TGTGCCAGCAGCTTGGGACTGGAGACCCAGTACTTC; CDR3 protein: CASSLGLETQYF
clone size: -; D gene: -; J gene: TRBJ1-5; V gene: TRBV11-2; CDR3 DNA: TGTGCCAGCAGCTTAGGAGCTTATAGCAATCAGCCCCAGCATTTT; CDR3 protein: CASSLGAYSNQPQHF
clone size: -; D gene: -; J gene: TRBJ2-1; V gene: TRBV3-1/TRBV3-2; CDR3 DNA: TGTGCCAGCGCCTTTGACCCTACTAGCCCCAATGAGCAGTTCTTC; CDR3 protein: CASAFDPTSPNEQFF
clone size: -; D gene: -; J gene: TRBJ1-2; V gene: TRBV7-8; CDR3 DNA: TGTGCCAGCAGCTCCGAAACGGGGGGGAACTATGGCTACACCTTC; CDR3 protein: CASSSETGGNYGYTF
clone size: -; D gene: TRBD1; J gene: TRBJ2-1; V gene: TRBV28; CDR3 DNA: TGTGCCAGCAGTTTACCCCCGGGACAGGGGTACAATGAGCAGTTCTTC; CDR3 protein: CASSLPPGQGYNEQFF